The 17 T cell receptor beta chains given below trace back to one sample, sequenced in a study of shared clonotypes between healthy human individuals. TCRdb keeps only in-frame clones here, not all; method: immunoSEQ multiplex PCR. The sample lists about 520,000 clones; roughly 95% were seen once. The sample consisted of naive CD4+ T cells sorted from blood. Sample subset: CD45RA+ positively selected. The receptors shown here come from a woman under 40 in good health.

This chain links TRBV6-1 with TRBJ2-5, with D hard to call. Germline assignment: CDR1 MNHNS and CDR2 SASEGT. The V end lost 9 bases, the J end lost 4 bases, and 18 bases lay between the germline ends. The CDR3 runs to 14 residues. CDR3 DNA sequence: TGTGCCAGTGTCCCACTCTGGGGAACAGAGACCCAGTACTTC. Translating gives CASVPLWGTETQYF.

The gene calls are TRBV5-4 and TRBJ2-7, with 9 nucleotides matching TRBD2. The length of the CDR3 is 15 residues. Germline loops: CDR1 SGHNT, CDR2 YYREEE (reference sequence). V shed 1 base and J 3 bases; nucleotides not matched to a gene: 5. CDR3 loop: CASSLHGGGDYEQYF. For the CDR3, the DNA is TGTGCCAGCAGCTTGCACGGCGGGGGGGACTACGAGCAGTACTTC.

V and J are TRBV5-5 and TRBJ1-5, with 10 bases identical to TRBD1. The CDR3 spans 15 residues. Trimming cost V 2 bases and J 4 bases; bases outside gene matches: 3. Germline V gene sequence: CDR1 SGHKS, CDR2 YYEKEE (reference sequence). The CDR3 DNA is TGTGCCAGCAGCTTAATGGGACAGGGGAATCAGCCCCAGCATTTT. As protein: CASSLMGQGNQPQHF.

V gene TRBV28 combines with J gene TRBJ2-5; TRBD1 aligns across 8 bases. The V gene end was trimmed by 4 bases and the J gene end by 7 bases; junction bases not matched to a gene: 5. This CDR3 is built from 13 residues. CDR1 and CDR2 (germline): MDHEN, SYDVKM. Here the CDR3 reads CASSSTGGRTQYF. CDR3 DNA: TGTGCCAGCAGTTCAACAGGGGGGAGGACCCAGTACTTC.

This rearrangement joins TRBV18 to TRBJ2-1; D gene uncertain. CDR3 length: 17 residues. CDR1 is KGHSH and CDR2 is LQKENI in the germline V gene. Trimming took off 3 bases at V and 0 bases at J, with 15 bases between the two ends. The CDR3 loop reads CASSPFAEPSSYNEQFF. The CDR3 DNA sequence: TGTGCCAGCTCACCCTTCGCGGAGCCGAGCTCCTACAATGAGCAGTTCTTC.

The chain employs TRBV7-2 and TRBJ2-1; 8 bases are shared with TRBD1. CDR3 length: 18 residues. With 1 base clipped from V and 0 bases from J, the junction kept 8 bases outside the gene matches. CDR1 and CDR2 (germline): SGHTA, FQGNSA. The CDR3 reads CASSLEQGVVHSYNEQFF. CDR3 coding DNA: TGTGCCAGCAGCTTAGAACAGGGGGTCGTCCACTCCTACAATGAGCAGTTCTTC.

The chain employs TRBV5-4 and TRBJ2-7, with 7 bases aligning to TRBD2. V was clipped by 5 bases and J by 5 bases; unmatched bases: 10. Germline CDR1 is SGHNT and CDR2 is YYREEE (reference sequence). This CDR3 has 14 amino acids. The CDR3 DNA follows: TGTGCCAGCAGAAGGGAGGGCCGGATACACGAGCAGTACTTC. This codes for CASRREGRIHEQYF.

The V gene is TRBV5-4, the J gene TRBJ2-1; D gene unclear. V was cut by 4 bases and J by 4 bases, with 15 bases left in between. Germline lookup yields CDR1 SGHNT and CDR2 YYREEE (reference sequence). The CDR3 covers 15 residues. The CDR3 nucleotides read TGTGCCAGCAGCCCGGCCGGTGGGCGATACAATGAGCAGTTCTTC. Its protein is CASSPAGGRYNEQFF. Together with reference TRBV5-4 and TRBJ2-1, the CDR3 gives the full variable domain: ETGVTQSPTHLIKTRGQQVTLRCSSQSGHNTVSWYQQALGQGPQFIFQYYREEENGRGNFPPRFSGLQFPNYSSELNVNALELDDSALYLCASSPAGGRYNEQFFGPGTRLTVL.

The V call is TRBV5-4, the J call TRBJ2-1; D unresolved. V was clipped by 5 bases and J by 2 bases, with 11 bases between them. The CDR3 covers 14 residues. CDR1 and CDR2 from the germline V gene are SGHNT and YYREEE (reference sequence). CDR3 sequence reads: CASSLGRTYNEQFF. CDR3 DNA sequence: TGTGCCAGCAGTCTAGGAAGGACCTACAATGAGCAGTTCTTC.

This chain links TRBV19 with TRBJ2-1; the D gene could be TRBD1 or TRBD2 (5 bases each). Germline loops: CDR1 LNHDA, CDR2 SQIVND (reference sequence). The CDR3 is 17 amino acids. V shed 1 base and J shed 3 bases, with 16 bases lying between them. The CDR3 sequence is CASSIVGTGSYYNEQFF. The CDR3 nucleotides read TGTGCCAGTAGTATAGTGGGGACGGGGAGTTACTACAATGAGCAGTTCTTC.

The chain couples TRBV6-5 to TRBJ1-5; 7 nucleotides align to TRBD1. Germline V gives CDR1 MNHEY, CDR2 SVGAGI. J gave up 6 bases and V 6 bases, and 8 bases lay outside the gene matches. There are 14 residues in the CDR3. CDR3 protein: CASSKDRVGQPQHF. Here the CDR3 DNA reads TGTGCCAGCAGCAAAGACAGGGTAGGTCAGCCCCAGCATTTT.

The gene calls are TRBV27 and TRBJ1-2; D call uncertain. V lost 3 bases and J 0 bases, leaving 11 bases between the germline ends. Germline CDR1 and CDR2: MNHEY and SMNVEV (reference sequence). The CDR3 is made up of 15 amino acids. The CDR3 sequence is CASSFGRPPNYGYTF. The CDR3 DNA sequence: TGTGCCAGCAGTTTTGGTAGGCCACCTAACTATGGCTACACCTTC.

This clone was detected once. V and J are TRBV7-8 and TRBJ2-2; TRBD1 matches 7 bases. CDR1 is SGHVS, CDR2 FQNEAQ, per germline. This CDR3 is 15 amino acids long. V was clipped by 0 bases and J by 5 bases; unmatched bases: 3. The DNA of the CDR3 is TGTGCCAGCAGCTTAGCGAACAGGGGTACCGGGGAGCTGTTTTTT. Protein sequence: CASSLANRGTGELFF.

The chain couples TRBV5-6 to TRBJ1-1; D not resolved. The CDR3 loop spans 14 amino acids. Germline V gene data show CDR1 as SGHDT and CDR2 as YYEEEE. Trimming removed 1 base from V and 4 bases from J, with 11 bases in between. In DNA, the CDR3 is TGTGCCAGCAGCTTGTCCATGTTGGGCACTGAAGCTTTCTTT. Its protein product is CASSLSMLGTEAFF.

In nucleotides, the CDR3 is TGTGCCAGCAGCTTCTGGGTTAGCGGGAGACTTGAGCAGTTCTTC. Amino acid sequence: CASSFWVSGRLEQFF. The chain recombines TRBV5-6 with TRBJ2-1; 9 nucleotides agree with TRBD2. V shed 2 bases and J 9 bases; nucleotides not matched to a gene: 9. Germline lookup yields CDR1 SGHDT and CDR2 YYEEEE. The CDR3 contains 15 residues.

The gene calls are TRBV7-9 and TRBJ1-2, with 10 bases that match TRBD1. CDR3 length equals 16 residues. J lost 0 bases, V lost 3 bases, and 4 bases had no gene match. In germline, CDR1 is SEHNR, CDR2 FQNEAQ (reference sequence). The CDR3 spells CASSLGGQGANYGYTF. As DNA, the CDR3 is TGTGCCAGCAGCTTGGGCGGACAGGGGGCTAACTATGGCTACACCTTC.

CDR3 DNA: TGTGCCAGCAGTACCCCTTCAACTAGCGGGAGAAGAGATACGCAGTATTTT. This translates into CASSTPSTSGRRDTQYF. The chain combines TRBV28 with TRBJ2-3; TRBD2 agrees at 11 bases. V dropped 5 bases and J dropped 5; count of bases not matched to a gene: 12. Germline V gene data show CDR1 as MDHEN and CDR2 as SYDVKM. The CDR3 length is 17 residues.